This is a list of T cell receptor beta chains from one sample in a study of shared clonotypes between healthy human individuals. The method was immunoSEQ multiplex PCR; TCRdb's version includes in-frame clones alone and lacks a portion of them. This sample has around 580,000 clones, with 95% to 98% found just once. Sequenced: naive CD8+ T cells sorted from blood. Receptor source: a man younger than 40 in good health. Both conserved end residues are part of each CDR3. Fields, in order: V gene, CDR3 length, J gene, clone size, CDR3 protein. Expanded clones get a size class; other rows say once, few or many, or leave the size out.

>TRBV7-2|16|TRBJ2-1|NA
CASSLAAGGPYNEQFF
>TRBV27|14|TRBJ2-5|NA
CASSSNIYQETQYF
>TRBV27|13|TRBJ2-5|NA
CASSLGQGRTQYF
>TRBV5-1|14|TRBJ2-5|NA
CASSLWYRQETQYF
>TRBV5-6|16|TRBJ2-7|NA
CASSSPPGTGLYEQYF
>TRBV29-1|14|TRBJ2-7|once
CSVFGGTGTAEQYF
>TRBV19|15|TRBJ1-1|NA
CASSAAGKWDTEAFF
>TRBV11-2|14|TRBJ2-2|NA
CASSLIGFTGELFF
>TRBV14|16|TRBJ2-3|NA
CASSHPAAGPRDTQYF
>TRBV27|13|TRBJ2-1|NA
CASSSYSYNEQFF
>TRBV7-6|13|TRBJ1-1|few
CASSLGNGAEAFF
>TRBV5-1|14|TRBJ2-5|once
CASSLTGKRETQYF
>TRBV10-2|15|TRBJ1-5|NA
CASRAGEGAHQPQHF
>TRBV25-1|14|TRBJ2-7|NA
CASSARLSPYEQYF
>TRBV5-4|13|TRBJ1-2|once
CASSFGQGDGYTF
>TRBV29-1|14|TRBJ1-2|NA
CSVETGVANYGYTF
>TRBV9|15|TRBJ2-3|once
CARNRSGTSTDTQYF
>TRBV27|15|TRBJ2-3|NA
CASSSLDIQADTQYF
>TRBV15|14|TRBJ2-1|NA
CATSRDDKSREQFF
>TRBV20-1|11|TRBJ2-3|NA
CSARSPGTQYF
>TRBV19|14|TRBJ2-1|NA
CASKGDNWYNEQFF
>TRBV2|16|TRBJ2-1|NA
CASSEMASGRSDEQFF
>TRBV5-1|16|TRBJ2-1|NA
CASSLGLGTAGNEQFF
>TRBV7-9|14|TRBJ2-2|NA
CASSLGLRTGELFF
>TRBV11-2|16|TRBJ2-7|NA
CASSSPGQGISYEQYF
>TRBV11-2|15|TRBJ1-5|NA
CASSLGQGSNQPQHF
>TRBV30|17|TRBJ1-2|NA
CAWSIQVPGRNEYGYTF
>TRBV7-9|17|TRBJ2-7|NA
CASSFNQDAYTSYEQYF
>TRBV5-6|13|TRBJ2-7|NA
CASSLQGAYEQYF